This TCR beta chain was profiled in a study of blood T cell repertoires in COVID-19. As for the study in general: T cells, B-cell-depleted T cells, or PBMCs supplied cDNA or gDNA.

This clone was found once. Measured with immunoSEQ multiplex PCR; TCRdb has only the in-frame clones, and not every one. The sample comprises roughly 150,000 clones, around 74% of which are singletons, and more than 3.5% rests with the top ten. With V trimmed by 5 bases and J by 4 bases, 9 bases remained unmatched. Germline CDR1 is MNHEY and CDR2 is SVGEGT. CDR3 length equals 15 residues. This chain uses TRBV6-2 or TRBV6-3 with TRBJ1-1; 8 bases map to TRBD1. Sample: peripheral blood. The sequence was collected from a woman at least 80 years old with acute or convalescent COVID-19. The CDR3 DNA follows: TGTGCCAGCAGTGATGGACAGGGCTTATCCACTGAAGCTTTCTTT. It encodes CASSDGQGLSTEAFF.